What follows is one T cell receptor (beta chain) and its context. Its matching antigen is unknown. The data stem from a study of CD8+ T cells in alopecia areata. Study at large: Treated patients received severity scores based on the percentage of scalp area affected. Study-level findings and limits: Significant decreases in scalp clonality and expanded CD8+ clones followed tofacitinib treatment. Many expanded lesional clones remained in scalp and blood on tofacitinib.

Treatment noted: oral pan-JAK inhibitor, 5-10 mg twice daily. From germline, CDR1 is SNHLY and CDR2 FYNNEI. The CDR3 is made up of 14 amino acids. The trim removed 5 bases at V and 7 bases at J, leaving 6 bases unmatched. Reverse transcription of extracted RNA yielded cDNA, which provided the sequencing template. TCRdb keeps only in-frame clones here, not all; method: immunoSEQ multiplex PCR. The repertoire includes around 270,000 clones, 58% of them detected once, and about 1.7% sits in the top ten. The clonotype originates from a human donor with alopecia areata. The material was CD4+ T cells sorted from blood, obtained at week 24, from a patient treated with tofacitinib. The chain employs TRBV2 and TRBJ2-1, with 9 nucleotides matching TRBD1. Written as DNA, the CDR3 is TGTGCCAGCAGTCGGGACAGGGTGGGGAATGAGCAGTTCTTC. Protein: CASSRDRVGNEQFF.